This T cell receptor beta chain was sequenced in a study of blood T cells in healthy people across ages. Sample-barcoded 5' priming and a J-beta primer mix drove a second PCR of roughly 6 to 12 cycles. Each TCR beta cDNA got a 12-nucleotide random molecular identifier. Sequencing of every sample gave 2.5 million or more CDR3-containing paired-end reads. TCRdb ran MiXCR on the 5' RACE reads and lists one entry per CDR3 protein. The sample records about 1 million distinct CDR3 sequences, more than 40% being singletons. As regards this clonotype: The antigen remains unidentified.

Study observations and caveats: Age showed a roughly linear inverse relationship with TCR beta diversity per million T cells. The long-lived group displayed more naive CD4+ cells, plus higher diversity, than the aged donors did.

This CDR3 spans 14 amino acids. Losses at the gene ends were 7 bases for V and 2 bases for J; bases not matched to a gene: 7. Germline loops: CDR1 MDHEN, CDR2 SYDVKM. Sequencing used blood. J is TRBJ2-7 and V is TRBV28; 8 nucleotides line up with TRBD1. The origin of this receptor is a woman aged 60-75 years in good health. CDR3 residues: CASNKETGAYEQYF. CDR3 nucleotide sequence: TGTGCCAGCAACAAAGAGACAGGGGCCTACGAGCAGTACTTC.